The 28 T cell receptor beta chains below were found in one sample sequenced in a study of STAT3 mutations in large granular lymphocyte leukemia. Findings and caveats of the study: Every T-LGLL patient had at least one immunodominant TCRbeta clonotype.

The method was immunoSEQ multiplex PCR; TCRdb's version includes in-frame clones alone and lacks a portion of them. The table includes about 15,000 clones, roughly 86% detected once. These receptors lack a known antigen. Sequences were obtained from peripheral blood mononuclear cells. These receptors were collected from a man aged 50 to 59 with T-cell large granular lymphocyte leukemia. Some clones in this sample may be carry-over from other donors' samples.

Here the CDR3 reads CASSRNKMNTEAFF. DNA for the CDR3: TGTGCCAGCAGTCGGAACAAGATGAACACTGAAGCTTTCTTT. V usage is TRBV25-1 and J usage is TRBJ1-1; D not certain. V lost 5 bases and J lost 0, with 10 bases in between. The CDR3 is made up of 14 amino acids. From germline, CDR1 is MGHDK and CDR2 SYGVNS.

This clone has a single count. In DNA form, the CDR3 reads TGTGCCAGCTCACGTACGACTAGTACAGATACGCAGTATTTT. Translated, it gives CASSRTTSTDTQYF. The chain employs TRBV18 and TRBJ2-3; possible D gene TRBD2, 6 bases. CDR1 and CDR2 (germline): KGHSH, LQKENI. CDR3 length equals 14 residues. Between the trimmed V and J ends, which lost 4 bases and 3 bases, there was a span of 11 bases.

This clone came up once. V usage is TRBV28 and J usage is TRBJ2-6, with D perhaps TRBD1 (6 bases). Trimming removed 5 bases from V and 1 base from J, with 21 bases in between. Germline values: CDR1 MDHEN, CDR2 SYDVKM. This CDR3 has 19 amino acids. The CDR3 here is CASSPMGLQGPSGANVLTF. The CDR3 DNA reads TGTGCCAGCAGTCCCATGGGCCTACAGGGCCCATCTGGGGCCAACGTCCTGACTTTC.

V is TRBV4-3 and J is TRBJ2-3, with D maybe TRBD1 (6 bases). The CDR3 contains 16 residues. Germline V gene data show CDR1 as LGHNA and CDR2 as YSLEER. Trimming took off 1 base at V and 2 bases at J, with 13 bases between the two ends. CDR3 sequence reads: CASSQAGAGATDTQYF. The CDR3, as DNA: TGCGCCAGCAGCCAAGCCGGGGCAGGGGCCACAGATACGCAGTATTTT.

This chain connects TRBV9 to TRBJ1-1; tentatively, D is TRBD1 (5 bases). The CDR3 is made up of 16 amino acids. Trimming took 0 bases from V and 4 from J, leaving 16 bases between them. CDR1 is SGDLS and CDR2 is YYNGEE in the germline V gene. The CDR3 DNA is TGTGCCAGCAGCGTAGGATACGGGGGTTCCTCCACTGAAGCTTTCTTT. It codes for CASSVGYGGSSTEAFF.

This clone came up a few times. The chain employs TRBV11-1 and TRBJ2-1; D might be TRBD1 (5 bases). Germline assignment: CDR1 SGHAT and CDR2 FQDESV (reference sequence). V was trimmed by 6 bases and J by 8 bases, leaving 20 bases between them. The CDR3 runs to 15 residues. CDR3 protein: CASRQGRASGDEQFF. The DNA for the CDR3 is TGTGCCAGCAGACAAGGCAGGGCGAGTGGAGATGAGCAGTTCTTC. The entire variable domain, with the rest obtained from reference TRBV11-1 and TRBJ2-1, is as follows: EAEVAQSPRYKITEKSQAVAFWCDPISGHATLYWYRQILGQGPELLVQFQDESVVDDSQLPKDRFSAERLKGVDSTLKIQPAELGDSAMYLCASRQGRASGDEQFFGPGTRLTVL.

The chain joins TRBV2 to TRBJ2-7; TRBD1 matches at 8 bases. The trim removed 0 bases at V and 2 bases at J, leaving 3 bases unmatched. Germline V gene lookup returns CDR1 SNHLY and CDR2 FYNNEI. The length of the CDR3 is 15 residues. Here the CDR3 DNA reads TGTGCCAGCAGTGAAGCGCGGACAGGGACCTACGAGCAGTACTTC. Translating gives CASSEARTGTYEQYF.

This clone came up once. The chain uses TRBV28 and TRBJ2-1; D perhaps matches TRBD1 (8 bases). V dropped 5 bases and J dropped 2 bases, with 16 bases sitting between them. CDR3 size: 16 residues. Germline V gene lookup returns CDR1 MDHEN and CDR2 SYDVKM. CDR3 region: CASSPHRGGTYNEQFF. CDR3 nucleotides: TGTGCCAGCAGTCCACACAGGGGGGGGACCTACAATGAGCAGTTCTTC.

V gene TRBV5-1 combines with J gene TRBJ1-2; D might be TRBD1 (5 bases). The CDR3 length is 14 residues. With 4 bases removed from V and 0 bases from J, the gap between germline ends came to 10 bases. Germline V gene data show CDR1 as SGHRS and CDR2 as YFSETQ. This CDR3 is CASSAGGANYGYTF. The CDR3 nucleotides are TGCGCCAGCAGCGCCGGGGGGGCTAACTATGGCTACACCTTC.

This clone was seen once. V usage is TRBV6-5 and J usage is TRBJ2-7, with TRBD2 matching over 7 bases. Trimming at V came to 2 bases and at J to 4 bases, leaving 5 bases not matched to a gene. CDR3 length: 14 amino acids. CDR1 and CDR2 (germline): MNHEY, SVGAGI. CDR3 DNA sequence: TGTGCCAGCAGTTACGGTTTCGGGGGGTACGAGCAGTACTTC. Protein product: CASSYGFGGYEQYF.

The chain couples TRBV27 to TRBJ1-2, with 9 bases that match TRBD1. The V gene's germline CDR1 is MNHEY and CDR2 SMNVEV (reference sequence). This CDR3 has 15 residues. V shed 7 bases, J shed 0 bases, and the junction held 6 bases outside the gene matches. The CDR3 DNA reads TGTGCCAGCAAAAGACAGGGGGGGTCTAACTATGGCTACACCTTC. This translates into CASKRQGGSNYGYTF.

This sequence joins TRBV27 and TRBJ1-5, with a tentative D call TRBD1 (6 bases). The CDR3 is 14 amino acids. Deletions cut 3 bases from V and 9 bases from J, with 15 bases between. Germline-derived CDR1 and CDR2 are MNHEY and SMNVEV (reference sequence). CDR3 region: CASSFGHDRWPQHF. CDR3 in DNA: TGTGCCAGCAGTTTCGGACACGACAGGTGGCCCCAGCATTTT.

Written as DNA, the CDR3 is TGTGCCAGCAGCTTGGGGGTCTCTGGAAACACCATATATTTT. Translating it yields CASSLGVSGNTIYF. The rearrangement uses TRBV5-4 and TRBJ1-3, with D unresolved. V lost 0 bases and J 0 bases, leaving 4 bases between the germline ends. This CDR3 spans 14 amino acids. Germline CDR1 is SGHNT and CDR2 is YYREEE (reference sequence).

V gene TRBV7-2 combines with J gene TRBJ2-5; D is perhaps TRBD1 or TRBD2 (5 bases each). Trimming took off 2 bases at V and 4 bases at J, with 11 bases between the two ends. The germline gives CDR1 SGHTA, CDR2 FQGNSA. This CDR3 spans 14 amino acids. CDR3 DNA: TGTGCCAGCAGCTTATTCGGGACGGCAGAGACCCAGTACTTC. Residues: CASSLFGTAETQYF. Filled out from reference TRBV7-2 and TRBJ2-5, the complete variable domain reads GAGVSQSPSNKVTEKGKDVELRCDPISGHTALYWYRQSLGQGLEFLIYFQGNSAPDKSGLPSDRFSAERTGGSVSTLTIQRTQQEDSAVYLCASSLFGTAETQYFGPGTRLLVL.

This chain joins TRBV4-3 and TRBJ2-7, with 12 bases matching TRBD1. The CDR3 is 16 amino acids. Germline V gives CDR1 LGHNA, CDR2 YSLEER. The J segment lost 4 bases and the V segment lost 0 bases, leaving 4 bases of the junction unmatched. The CDR3 is CASSQEGQGAVYEQYF. In DNA, the CDR3 is TGCGCCAGCAGCCAAGAGGGACAGGGGGCCGTTTACGAGCAGTACTTC.

The V and J genes are TRBV18 and TRBJ1-3, with 10 positions matching TRBD1. CDR1 is KGHSH, CDR2 LQKENI, per germline. J was trimmed by 3 bases and V by 4 bases; bases with no gene match: 18. The CDR3 loop spans 20 amino acids. The CDR3 region is CASSRTTAGTGEAGGNTIYF. The CDR3 DNA reads TGTGCCAGCTCACGAACGACGGCCGGGACAGGGGAGGCTGGTGGAAACACCATATATTTT. Full variable domain (remainder filled in from reference TRBV18 and TRBJ1-3): NAGVMQNPRHLVRRRGQEARLRCSPMKGHSHVYWYRQLPEEGLKFMVYLQKENIIDESGMPKERFSAEFPKEGPSILRIQQVVRGDSAAYFCASSRTTAGTGEAGGNTIYFGEGSWLTVV.

The chain carries TRBV14 and TRBJ2-5; TRBD1 aligns across 10 bases. V was pared by 4 bases and J by 5 bases, with 1 base of the junction left unmatched. From germline, CDR1 is SGHDN and CDR2 FVKESK. The CDR3 runs to 13 residues. CDR3 amino acids: CASSRTGGETQYF. As DNA, the CDR3 is TGTGCCAGCAGCCGGACAGGGGGGGAGACCCAGTACTTC.

The chain recombines TRBV27 with TRBJ1-5; 8 bases line up with TRBD1. V dropped 5 bases and J dropped 4; count of bases not matched to a gene: 4. This CDR3 spans 14 amino acids. The germline V gene encodes CDR1 MNHEY and CDR2 SMNVEV (reference sequence). The DNA of the CDR3 is TGTGCCAGCAGTCCTACAGGGGGGAATCAGCCCCAGCATTTT. Its protein is CASSPTGGNQPQHF.

The V call is TRBV4-2, the J call TRBJ2-3; 8 bases are shared with TRBD2. The J segment lost 1 base and the V segment lost 4 bases, leaving 4 bases of the junction unmatched. Germline assignment: CDR1 LGHNA and CDR2 YNFKEQ. The CDR3 runs 15 residues. The CDR3: CASSRPGLGTDTQYF. CDR3 coding DNA: TGTGCCAGCAGCCGACCGGGACTAGGCACAGATACGCAGTATTTT.

The chain couples TRBV7-9 to TRBJ2-3, with 10 bases fitting TRBD2. The V gene end was trimmed by 1 base and the J gene end by 5 bases; junction bases not matched to a gene: 0. The CDR3 is 14 amino acids. The germline V gene has CDR1 SEHNR and CDR2 FQNEAQ (reference sequence). CDR3 coding DNA: TGTGCCAGCAGCTTAGTAGCGGGAGGAGATACGCAGTATTTT. Its protein product is CASSLVAGGDTQYF.

The V and J genes are TRBV4-1 and TRBJ2-3; possible D gene TRBD1, 6 bases. The CDR3 has 18 amino acids. Germline CDR1 and CDR2: MGHRA and YSYEKL. V was clipped by 1 base and J by 4 bases, with 21 bases between them. CDR3 in DNA: TGCGCCAGCAGCCAAGTGGGGACAAGACATATCATGCCAGATACGCAGTATTTT. Amino acid sequence: CASSQVGTRHIMPDTQYF.

The genes are TRBV19 and TRBJ1-1, with D unresolved. This CDR3 is built from 14 residues. The V end was cut by 3 bases, the J end by 0 bases, with 8 bases between. Germline V gives CDR1 LNHDA, CDR2 SQIVND (reference sequence). The CDR3 spells CASSIPTVNTEAFF. The DNA of the CDR3 is TGTGCCAGTAGTATCCCCACGGTGAACACTGAAGCTTTCTTT.

CDR3 residues: CSVFPPTRVRNTEAFF. The CDR3 bases are TGCAGCGTTTTTCCTCCGACCAGGGTGAGGAACACTGAAGCTTTCTTT. The J gene is TRBJ1-1, the V gene TRBV29-1, with a tentative D call TRBD1 (5 bases). V lost 5 bases and J 1 base, leaving 20 bases between the germline ends. Germline CDR1 and CDR2: SQVTM and ANQGSEA. This CDR3 is built from 16 residues.

The chain joins TRBV11-2 to TRBJ2-7; D unclear. Germline V CDR1 and CDR2: SGHAT, FQNNGV. Between the trimmed V and J ends, which lost 1 base and 4 bases, there was a span of 8 bases. The CDR3 sequence is 13 residues long. The CDR3 nucleotides are TGTGCCAGCAGCTTAGGGACCCTGTACGAGCAGTACTTC. It specifies CASSLGTLYEQYF.

CDR3 sequence reads: CASTSGRAGNEQFF. The CDR3 DNA follows: TGTGCCAGCACCAGCGGGAGGGCTGGGAATGAGCAGTTCTTC. The V gene is TRBV2, the J gene TRBJ2-1, with 10 positions matching TRBD2. Germline-derived CDR1 and CDR2 are SNHLY and FYNNEI. The CDR3 runs 14 residues. J was trimmed by 7 bases and V by 7 bases; bases with no gene match: 7.

The chain combines TRBV6-5 with TRBJ1-2; unclear D gene. The CDR3 has 14 amino acids. Germline V CDR1 and CDR2: MNHEY, SVGAGI. The germline V and J ends were trimmed by 2 bases and 8 bases, with 15 bases remaining between them. For the CDR3, the DNA is TGTGCCAGCAGTTACGGGTACGGAGTAAAGGGCTACACCTTC. This codes for CASSYGYGVKGYTF.

This clone came up once. The CDR3 protein is CAWSVGGAYGYTF. CDR3 nucleotides: TGTGCCTGGAGTGTCGGGGGCGCCTATGGCTACACCTTC. The genes are TRBV30 and TRBJ1-2, with a possible D match to TRBD1 (6 bases). Deletions cut 0 bases from V and 4 bases from J, with 9 bases between. CDR1 GTSNPN and CDR2 SVGIG come from the germline V gene (reference sequence). The CDR3 has 13 amino acids.

V is TRBV7-2 and J is TRBJ1-1; D is perhaps TRBD1 (5 bases). The CDR3 runs 13 residues. CDR1 and CDR2 (germline): SGHTA, FQGNSA. The V gene lost 5 bases and the J gene lost 4 bases, with 11 bases spanning the gap. Here the CDR3 DNA reads TGTGCCAGCAGCCCCCGGGGGAGCACTGAAGCTTTCTTT. This encodes CASSPRGSTEAFF.